One TCR beta chain is described in this entry. Under the authors' procedure: Cell counts per sample came from amplifying reference gene primers. Produced via immunoSEQ multiplex PCR; TCRdb's table is partial and in-frame only. That table gives V, J and clone size, and the DNA gave D and trimming. Of about 75,000 clones in the sample, more than 70% were seen once. The sample originates from a study of blood T cell repertoires in COVID-19. The receptor comes from a human donor in a cohort sampled during active COVID-19. Source material: peripheral blood.

The chain's CDR3 is CASSQDQGSDTQYF. The CDR3 coding sequence is TGCGCCAGCAGCCAAGATCAGGGATCAGATACGCAGTATTTT. The chain carries TRBV4-1 and TRBJ2-3; the D gene is possibly TRBD1 (5 bases). The CDR3 has 14 residues. Trimming took off 0 bases at V and 4 bases at J, with 8 bases between the two ends. In germline, CDR1 is MGHRA, CDR2 YSYEKL.